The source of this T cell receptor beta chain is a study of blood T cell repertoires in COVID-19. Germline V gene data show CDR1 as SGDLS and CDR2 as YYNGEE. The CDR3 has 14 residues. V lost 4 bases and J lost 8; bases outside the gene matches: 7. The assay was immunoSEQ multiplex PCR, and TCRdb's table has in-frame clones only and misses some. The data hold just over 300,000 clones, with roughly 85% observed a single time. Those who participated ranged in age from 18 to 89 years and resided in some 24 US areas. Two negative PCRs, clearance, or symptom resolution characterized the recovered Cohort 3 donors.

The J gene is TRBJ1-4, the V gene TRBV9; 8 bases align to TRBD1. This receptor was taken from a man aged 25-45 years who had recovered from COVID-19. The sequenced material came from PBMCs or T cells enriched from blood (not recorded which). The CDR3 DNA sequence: TGTGCCAGCAGCCCAGGACAGGGTAGAGAAAAACTGTTTTTT. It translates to CASSPGQGREKLFF.